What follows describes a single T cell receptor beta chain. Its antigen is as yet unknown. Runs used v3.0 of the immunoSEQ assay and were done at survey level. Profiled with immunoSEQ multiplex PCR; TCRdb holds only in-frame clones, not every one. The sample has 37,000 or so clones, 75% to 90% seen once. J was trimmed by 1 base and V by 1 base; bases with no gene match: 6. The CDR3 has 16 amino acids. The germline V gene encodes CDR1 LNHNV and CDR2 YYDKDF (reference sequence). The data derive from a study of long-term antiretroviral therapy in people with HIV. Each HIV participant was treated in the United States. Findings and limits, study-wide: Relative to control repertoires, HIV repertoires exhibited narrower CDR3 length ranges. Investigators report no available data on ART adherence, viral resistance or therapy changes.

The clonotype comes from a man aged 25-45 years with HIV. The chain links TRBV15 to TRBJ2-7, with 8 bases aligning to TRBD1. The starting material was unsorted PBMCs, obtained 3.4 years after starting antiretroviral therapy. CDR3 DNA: TGTGCCACCAGCAGAGGCCAGGGGGCAGGGTCCTACGAGCAGTACTTC. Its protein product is CATSRGQGAGSYEQYF.